These 14 T cell receptor beta chains share one sample of origin, sequenced in a study of regulatory T cells in long-lasting Graves disease. The authors built TCR beta libraries using iRepertoire HTBI primers and Arm-PCR of CDR3 regions. Via MiXCR, TCRdb re-called the multiplex PCR reads, giving one row per CDR3 protein. The table lists 400,000 to 600,000 distinct CDR3 sequences, 20% to 25% of them singletons. Time point: persistent/refractory GD, antithyroid drugs over 5 years with positive TRAb. PBMCs were the source of the RNA used for TCR sequencing. Sequenced material: peripheral blood mononuclear cells (PBMCs), taken when the disease was refractory, from a patient treated with antithyroid drugs. These receptors all come from a female donor with Graves disease.

A note on this clonotype: This could be a read error, since a much larger clone is one nucleotide away. This sequence joins TRBV29-1 and TRBJ2-5; D remains unclear. CDR3 length: 14 residues. Per germline, CDR1 SQVTM and CDR2 ANQGSEA. The CDR3 protein is CGVDPTGYQETQYF. The CDR3 DNA reads TGCGGCGTTGATCCCACGGGCTACCAAGAGACCCAGTACTTC. Together with reference TRBV29-1 and TRBJ2-5, the CDR3 gives the full variable domain: SAVISQKPSRDICQRGTSLTIQCQVDSQVTMMFWYRQQPGQSLTLIATANQGSEATYESGFVIDKFPISRPNLTFSTLTVSNMSPEDSSIYLCGVDPTGYQETQYFGPGTRLLVL.

This clonotype was counted many times. The gene calls are TRBV29-1 and TRBJ1-1; 9 bases align to TRBD1. From germline, CDR1 is SQVTM and CDR2 ANQGSEA. The CDR3 has 14 amino acids. Trimming removed 3 bases from V and 5 bases from J; junction bases left unmatched: 7. DNA for the CDR3: TGCAGCGTTGAGCGGACAGGGGTAGGGACTGAAGCTTTCTTT. Protein: CSVERTGVGTEAFF.

The chain combines TRBV20-1 with TRBJ2-7, with 8 bases identical to TRBD2. The junction had 6 bases not matched to a gene; V was cut back by 3 bases and J by 2 bases. The CDR3 loop spans 14 amino acids. Germline lookup yields CDR1 DFQATT and CDR2 SNEGSKA (reference sequence). CDR3 sequence (DNA): TGCAGTGCTAGTTCGGGGGGGCCCCCCTACGAGCAGTACTTC. Encoded protein: CSASSGGPPYEQYF.

This clonotype came up many times. The genes are TRBV12-3 or TRBV12-4 and TRBJ1-1; D is perhaps TRBD1 (6 bases). The CDR3 length is 15 residues. The germline V and J ends were trimmed by 5 bases and 4 bases, with 17 bases remaining between them. CDR3 in amino acids: CASSPTGRGFTEAFF. DNA for the CDR3: TGTGCCAGCAGTCCAACAGGGAGGGGTTTCACTGAAGCTTTCTTT.

This clonotype has ten or more counts. The CDR3 loop reads CASSYVYGYTF. The CDR3 DNA sequence: TGTGCCAGCAGTTATGTGTATGGCTACACCTTC. This rearrangement joins TRBV6-2 or TRBV6-3 to TRBJ1-2; D is uncertain. Trimming pared 3 bases from V and 5 bases from J, leaving 4 bases between. The CDR3 consists of 11 residues. Germline assignment: CDR1 MNHEY and CDR2 SVGEGT.

This clonotype appeared many times. The V and J genes are TRBV12-3 or TRBV12-4 and TRBJ1-1; 7 bases are a match to TRBD1. With 5 bases clipped from V and 8 bases from J, the junction kept 11 bases outside the gene matches. This CDR3 has 14 amino acids. CDR3 amino acids: CASSPTDRATEAFF. The CDR3 bases are TGTGCCAGCAGTCCTACCGACAGGGCGACAGAAGCTTTCTTT.

This clonotype was picked up many times. J is TRBJ2-5 and V is TRBV28; D ambiguous. The germline CDR1 and CDR2 sequences are MDHEN and SYDVKM. The CDR3 covers 12 residues. Trimming cost V 5 bases and J 5 bases, with 9 bases left between them. CDR3 sequence (DNA): TGTGCCAGCAGTAGGCCCGGGGAGACCCAGTACTTC. This gives the protein CASSRPGETQYF.

This clonotype has just a few counts. The chain uses TRBV11-3 and TRBJ2-2; D is perhaps TRBD1 or TRBD2 (5 bases each). CDR1 is SGHNT and CDR2 is YENEEA in the germline V gene. This CDR3 region has 14 residues. Deletions cut 3 bases from V and 3 bases from J, with 8 bases between. CDR3 coding DNA: TGTGCCAGCAGCTTGGGGGACGACACCGGGGAGCTGTTTTTT. This encodes CASSLGDDTGELFF.

The V gene is TRBV7-2, the J gene TRBJ2-2, with a weak D call TRBD1 (6 bases). Germline CDR1 and CDR2: SGHTA and FQGNSA. Trimming took off 4 bases at V and 5 bases at J, with 14 bases between the two ends. CDR3 length: 15 amino acids. CDR3 nucleotides: TGTGCCAGCAGCTCTCGCTGGGACATTACCGGGGAGCTGTTTTTT. The encoded protein is CASSSRWDITGELFF.

This clonotype was picked up many times. This sequence joins TRBV12-3 or TRBV12-4 and TRBJ2-7; D unclear. The CDR3 is 14 residues long. V lost 5 bases to trimming and J lost 4 bases, with 15 bases between them. The CDR3 sequence is CASSPRQGPYEQYF. DNA of the CDR3: TGTGCCAGCAGTCCAAGACAAGGACCTTACGAGCAGTACTTC.

This clonotype was observed at least ten times. Relative to the germline gene, one junction end is altered; a read error may explain this. The genes are TRBV5-1 and TRBJ2-7; 8 bases agree with TRBD1. CDR1 and CDR2 (germline): SGHRS, YFSETQ. The CDR3 extends over 14 amino acids. Here the CDR3 reads CASSQQGVAFEQYF. DNA for the CDR3: TGTGCCAGCAGCCAACAGGGGGTGGCCTTCGAGCAGTACTTC.

The table lists this clonotype with a few counts. The chain has TRBV28 and TRBJ1-6; D remains unclear. The germline V gene has CDR1 MDHEN and CDR2 SYDVKM. Trimming shortened V by 3 bases and J by 0 bases, and 3 bases separated the two germline ends. This CDR3 comprises 14 residues. The CDR3 DNA follows: TGTGCCAGCAGTTTTGGCTCCTATAATTCACCCCTCCACTTT. Translation: CASSFGSYNSPLHF.

The chain couples TRBV25-1 to TRBJ1-3; tentatively, D is TRBD1 (6 bases). The CDR3 consists of 15 residues. The V end was cut by 5 bases, the J end by 2 bases, with 13 bases between. The V gene's germline CDR1 is MGHDK and CDR2 SYGVNS. The CDR3 loop is CASSTPGGTGNTIYF. Written as DNA, the CDR3 is TGTGCCAGCAGTACCCCCGGGGGCACTGGAAACACCATATATTTT.

This clonotype was observed a handful of times. The chain carries TRBV12-3 or TRBV12-4 and TRBJ1-2, with D uncertain. The CDR3 covers 16 residues. Trimming stripped 3 bases from V and 7 bases from J, with 21 bases between. CDR3 protein: CASSFAPRVATLGYTF. CDR3 bases: TGTGCCAGCAGTTTTGCCCCCCGCGTGGCGACACTTGGCTACACCTTC.